The entry below describes one T cell receptor (beta chain). As yet, its antigen is unknown. The data belong to a study of response to subunit inactivated influenza vaccine. Whole-study findings and limits: Researchers suggested that each seasonal influenza vaccination recruits few new T cells.

Each CDR3 protein is one row after TCRdb ran MiXCR on the RT-PCR reads. This table holds about 500,000 distinct CDR3 sequences, 16% found once. The material sequenced was CD4+ T cells sorted from PBMCs, taken 23 months after vaccination. This TCR was recovered from a man aged 50-75 years who received an inactivated influenza vaccine.

CDR3 sequence reads: CASSLAAGGINTGELFF. The CDR3 nucleotides read TGTGCCAGCAGCTTGGCAGCGGGAGGGATAAACACCGGGGAGCTGTTTTTT. The chain is built from TRBV12-3 or TRBV12-4 and TRBJ2-2; the match to TRBD2 covers 10 bases. Trimming at V came to 6 bases and at J to 2 bases, leaving 9 bases not matched to a gene. The CDR3 loop spans 17 amino acids.